Shown below are 14 T cell receptor beta chains from a single sample sequenced in a study of Ad26.COV2.S vaccination and SARS-CoV-2 variants. Some clones are missing from TCRdb's copy, which holds only in-frame ones; the method was immunoSEQ multiplex PCR. The table lists about 440,000 clones, about 92% of them singletons. The treatment is: about 20 received Ad26.COV2.S at low or high dose, single or two shots; about 5 received placebo; per-sample allocation not given. Following the first vaccine or placebo injection, samples were taken on day 63. The material sequenced was peripheral blood, taken in a trial of Ad26.COV2.S vaccine versus placebo. The receptor set was obtained from a person aged 18 to 65 who received the Ad26.COV2.S COVID-19 vaccine or a placebo.

This rearrangement joins TRBV30 to TRBJ1-5; D may be TRBD1 (5 bases). The CDR3 contains 11 residues. Trimming pared 4 bases from V and 10 bases from J, leaving 11 bases between. Germline V CDR1 and CDR2: GTSNPN, SVGIG (reference sequence). In DNA form, the CDR3 reads TGTGCCTGGAACTCCGGGGGACCCCAGCATTTT. Translating it yields CAWNSGGPQHF. The full variable domain, its missing parts supplied by reference TRBV30 and TRBJ1-5, is SQTIHQWPATLVQPVGSPLSLECTVEGTSNPNLYWYRQAAGRGLQLLFYSVGIGQISSEVPQNLSASRPQDRQFILSSKKLLLSDSGFYLCAWNSGGPQHFGDGTRLSIL.

The J gene is TRBJ1-5, the V gene TRBV19; D may be TRBD1 (5 bases). CDR3 length: 16 amino acids. Between the trimmed V and J ends, which lost 0 bases and 2 bases, there was a span of 11 bases. Germline lookup yields CDR1 LNHDA and CDR2 SQIVND (reference sequence). CDR3 in amino acids: CASSIDWGRGNQPQHF. The CDR3 DNA follows: TGTGCCAGTAGTATAGATTGGGGCAGGGGCAATCAGCCCCAGCATTTT. Filled out from reference TRBV19 and TRBJ1-5, the complete variable domain reads DGGITQSPKYLFRKEGQNVTLSCEQNLNHDAMYWYRQDPGQGLRLIYYSQIVNDFQKGDIAEGYSVSREKKESFPLTVTSAQKNPTAFYLCASSIDWGRGNQPQHFGDGTRLSIL.

V usage is TRBV5-6 and J usage is TRBJ2-3, with TRBD1 matching 7 bases. CDR3 length: 17 amino acids. Germline V lookup: CDR1 SGHDT, CDR2 YYEEEE. J lost 5 bases, V lost 4 bases, and 16 bases had no gene match. The CDR3 DNA reads TGTGCCAGCAGCCACAATACAGGGGCCAGGACCGGAGATACGCAGTATTTT. Translation: CASSHNTGARTGDTQYF.

This clone was detected only once. The chain carries TRBV28 and TRBJ2-7; TRBD2 is a possible D gene (5 bases). CDR1 is MDHEN and CDR2 is SYDVKM in the germline V gene. This CDR3 contains 15 residues. Trimming cost V 2 bases and J 4 bases, with 15 bases left between them. As DNA, the CDR3 is TGTGCCAGCAGTTTAGGGGATGCGGCGGGTTACGAGCAGTACTTC. Residues: CASSLGDAAGYEQYF. The full variable domain, rest sourced from reference TRBV28 and TRBJ2-7, is DVKVTQSSRYLVKRTGEKVFLECVQDMDHENMFWYRQDPGLGLRLIYFSYDVKMKEKGDIPEGYSVSREKKERFSLILESASTNQTSMYLCASSLGDAAGYEQYFGPGTRLTVT.

The chain employs TRBV2 and TRBJ2-5, with TRBD2 matching 8 bases. The germline gives CDR1 SNHLY, CDR2 FYNNEI. Trimming at V came to 7 bases and at J to 1 base, leaving 8 bases not matched to a gene. There are 15 residues in the CDR3. For the CDR3, the DNA is TGTGCCAGCAAGTACGGAGGGACTAGCCAAGAGACCCAGTACTTC. This encodes CASKYGGTSQETQYF.

V gene TRBV18 combines with J gene TRBJ2-5, with D possibly being TRBD1 (6 bases). There are 15 residues in the CDR3. Looked up from germline, CDR1 is KGHSH and CDR2 is LQKENI. The V gene lost 5 bases and the J gene lost 2 bases, with 15 bases spanning the gap. The CDR3 DNA follows: TGTGCCAGCTCATCCCCGTGGGGGCAACAAGAGACCCAGTACTTC. Protein: CASSSPWGQQETQYF.

The chain joins TRBV4-3 to TRBJ1-1; D gene unclear. V dropped 0 bases and J dropped 5 bases, with 10 bases sitting between them. The germline V gene has CDR1 LGHNA and CDR2 YSLEER. CDR3 length: 14 amino acids. The CDR3 DNA reads as TGCGCCAGCAGCCAAGAGGGCGGTGTTACTGAAGCTTTCTTT. This gives the protein CASSQEGGVTEAFF.

J is TRBJ1-1 and V is TRBV29-1; 8 nucleotides align to TRBD1. J gave up 1 base and V 6 bases, and 4 bases lay outside the gene matches. CDR3 length equals 13 residues. Looked up from germline, CDR1 is SQVTM and CDR2 is ANQGSEA. The CDR3 nucleotides are TGCAGCGTCGACAGGGGAGGGAACACTGAAGCTTTCTTT. Translating gives CSVDRGGNTEAFF. Full variable domain (remainder filled in from reference TRBV29-1 and TRBJ1-1): SAVISQKPSRDICQRGTSLTIQCQVDSQVTMMFWYRQQPGQSLTLIATANQGSEATYESGFVIDKFPISRPNLTFSTLTVSNMSPEDSSIYLCSVDRGGNTEAFFGQGTRLTVV.

The J gene is TRBJ2-2, the V gene TRBV7-9; tentatively, D is TRBD1 (6 bases). CDR1 and CDR2 from the germline V gene are SEHNR and FQNEAQ (reference sequence). This CDR3 region has 14 residues. V was shortened by 4 bases and J by 8 bases, with 14 bases between the two germline ends. The CDR3 is CASSSRTELGELFF. CDR3 sequence (DNA): TGTGCCAGCAGCTCCAGGACAGAACTAGGGGAGCTGTTTTTT.

V is TRBV13 and J is TRBJ2-5; 7 bases line up with TRBD1. The CDR3 sequence is 16 residues long. The J segment lost 0 bases and the V segment lost 5 bases, leaving 9 bases of the junction unmatched. Germline-derived CDR1 and CDR2 are PRHDT and FYEKMQ (reference sequence). The CDR3 reads CASSKSNRGYQETQYF. The CDR3 region has the DNA TGTGCCAGCAGCAAATCCAACAGGGGTTACCAAGAGACCCAGTACTTC. The full variable domain, its missing parts supplied by reference TRBV13 and TRBJ2-5, is AAGVIQSPRHLIKEKRETATLKCYPIPRHDTVYWYQQGPGQDPQFLISFYEKMQSDKGSIPDRFSAQQFSDYHSELNMSSLELGDSALYFCASSKSNRGYQETQYFGPGTRLLVL.

CDR3 region: CASSYGLAGYYEQYF. The CDR3 nucleotides read TGTGCCAGCAGCTATGGACTCGCGGGCTACTACGAGCAGTACTTC. This chain links TRBV5-6 with TRBJ2-7; possible D gene TRBD2, 5 bases. There are 15 residues in the CDR3. CDR1 is SGHDT, CDR2 YYEEEE, per germline. Trimming pared 3 bases from V and 3 bases from J, leaving 16 bases between. The full variable domain, completed using reference TRBV5-6 and TRBJ2-7, is DAGVTQSPTHLIKTRGQQVTLRCSPKSGHDTVSWYQQALGQGPQFIFQYYEEEERQRGNFPDRFSGHQFPNYSSELNVNALLLGDSALYLCASSYGLAGYYEQYFGPGTRLTVT.

This clone was counted only a few times. This rearrangement joins TRBV2 to TRBJ2-7; 7 nucleotides align to TRBD1. Looked up from germline, CDR1 is SNHLY and CDR2 is FYNNEI. J lost 4 bases, V lost 4 bases, and 4 bases had no gene match. This CDR3 is built from 13 residues. In DNA form, the CDR3 reads TGTGCCAGCAGTGCCGAACAGGGGTACGAGCAGTACTTC. As protein: CASSAEQGYEQYF.

The chain links TRBV28 to TRBJ2-3, with 12 bases fitting TRBD1. The junction had 6 bases not matched to a gene; V was cut back by 4 bases and J by 1 base. The CDR3 spans 17 residues. Per the germline V gene, CDR1 is MDHEN and CDR2 is SYDVKM. CDR3 amino acids: CASSWGQGAFGTDTQYF. For the CDR3, the DNA is TGTGCCAGCAGTTGGGGACAGGGGGCTTTTGGCACAGATACGCAGTATTTT.

The rearrangement uses TRBV11-3 and TRBJ2-1, with D tentatively TRBD2 (5 bases). Looked up from germline, CDR1 is SGHNT and CDR2 is YENEEA. Between the trimmed V and J ends, which lost 1 base and 6 bases, there was a span of 13 bases. The CDR3 is 15 residues long. Here the CDR3 reads CASSLGWEPLNEQFF. CDR3 nucleotide sequence: TGTGCCAGCAGCTTAGGGTGGGAGCCGCTCAATGAGCAGTTCTTC.